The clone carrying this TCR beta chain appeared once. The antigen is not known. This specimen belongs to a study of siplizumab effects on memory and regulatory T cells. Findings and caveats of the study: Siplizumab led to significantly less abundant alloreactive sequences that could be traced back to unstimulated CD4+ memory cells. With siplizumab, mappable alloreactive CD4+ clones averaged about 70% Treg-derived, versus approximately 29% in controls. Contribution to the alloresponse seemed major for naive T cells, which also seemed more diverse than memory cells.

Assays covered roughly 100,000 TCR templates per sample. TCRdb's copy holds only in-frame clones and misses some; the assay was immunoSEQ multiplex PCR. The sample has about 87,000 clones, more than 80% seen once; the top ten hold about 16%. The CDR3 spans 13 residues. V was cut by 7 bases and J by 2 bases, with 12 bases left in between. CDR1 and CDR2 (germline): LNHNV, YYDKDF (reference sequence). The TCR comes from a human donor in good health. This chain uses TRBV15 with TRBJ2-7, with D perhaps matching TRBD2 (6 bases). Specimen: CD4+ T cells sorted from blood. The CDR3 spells CATKAGRAYEQYF. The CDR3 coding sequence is TGTGCCACCAAAGCGGGCAGGGCCTACGAGCAGTACTTC.